This TCR beta chain was retrieved from a study of tumor and adjacent non-tumor tissue in lung cancer. The wider study: The cohort had about twelve adenocarcinoma, a couple of squamous cell and 1 small cell patients. Samples averaged around 4 million productive TCRbeta reads each.

A remark on this clonotype: Antigen specificity is unknown.

The template was RNA from unsorted bulk tissue. The germline gives CDR1 SQVTM, CDR2 ANQGSEA. CDR3 length: 12 residues. With 5 bases removed from V and 12 bases from J, the gap between germline ends came to 19 bases. The library came from three nested PCR rounds adapted from ARM-PCR protocols. TCRdb redid the calling of the multiplex PCR reads with MiXCR, one entry per CDR3 protein. Of approximately 79,000 distinct CDR3 sequences listed, 72% are singletons. General observations from the study: Higher tumor TCR diversity was associated with shorter survival.

The sequence came from a woman between 35 and 50 years old with non-small cell lung cancer. Sequencing was done on a sample of lung tumor tissue. This sequence joins TRBV29-1 and TRBJ1-2, with unresolved D. The CDR3 here is CSVYQVTYSHTF. CDR3 DNA sequence: TGCAGCGTTTATCAGGTTACCTATAGCCACACCTTC.